The source of this TCR beta chain is a study of OX40 agonist ivuxolimab in advanced cancers. Study overall: At doses from 0.01 to 10 mg/kg, patients were given intravenous ivuxolimab every 2 weeks.

Regarding the study as a whole: At doses 0.1 to 3.0 mg/kg, CD4+ and CD8+ clones expanded. CD8+ T cells averaged more expanded clones than CD4+.

Patients had blood sampled at baseline and again on cycle 4 day 1 and cycle 7 day 1. A note on this clone: Its antigen is not known.

V lost 5 bases, J lost 1 base, and 9 bases lay in between. Germline assignment: CDR1 MNHNY and CDR2 SVGAGI (reference sequence). The CDR3 consists of 14 residues. TCRdb's table, derived via immunoSEQ multiplex PCR, lists solely in-frame clones and lacks some. The table has under 80,000 clones, roughly 87% seen once. This sample comprised CD4+ or CD8+ T cells sorted from blood, obtained in a trial of the OX40 agonist ivuxolimab. The chain uses TRBV6-6 and TRBJ2-1, with a possible D match to TRBD2 (6 bases). This sequence originates from an adult with an advanced solid tumor such as melanoma, head and neck, liver or kidney cancer. In DNA, the CDR3 is TGTGCCAGCAGTGGGACTGGGTCCTACAATGAGCAGTTCTTC. This translates into CASSGTGSYNEQFF.